This paragraph reports one T cell receptor beta chain. Its antigen is as yet unknown. This sample was included in a study of beta chain features in type 1 diabetes. V gave up 3 bases and J gave up 3 bases, with 9 bases separating them. CDR3 length equals 14 residues. The V gene's germline CDR1 is SGHTA and CDR2 FQGNSA. CD45RO/CCR7/CD25/CD127/CD95/CD27 separated CD4+ naive, central memory, regulatory and stem cell-like memory cells by sorting. Reverse transcribing all isolated RNA meant expressed TCRB transcripts were sequenced. About 3.6 million reads was the average for naive, central memory and regulatory T cell samples. Sequenced by immunoSEQ multiplex PCR; TCRdb stores in-frame clones only, minus some. The table has some 500,000 clones, approximately 10% seen once. Study-wide results and caveats: There was a moderate but significant shortening of TCRB CDR3s in all four CD4+ subsets of Type 1 diabetes patients.

V and J are TRBV7-2 and TRBJ1-3; no definite D call. The sequencing input was naive CD4+ T cells from blood. The source of this sequence is a woman in her late teens or twenties in good health. For the CDR3, the DNA is TGTGCCAGCAGCTTCGATGGATATGGAAACACCATATATTTT. Translating it yields CASSFDGYGNTIYF. Complete variable domain (other parts from reference TRBV7-2 and TRBJ1-3): GAGVSQSPSNKVTEKGKDVELRCDPISGHTALYWYRQSLGQGLEFLIYFQGNSAPDKSGLPSDRFSAERTGGSVSTLTIQRTQQEDSAVYLCASSFDGYGNTIYFGEGSWLTVV.